These 21 T cell receptor beta chains originate from one sample sequenced in a study of tumor-infiltrating lymphocytes in primary liver carcinoma. The source of the blood RNA was unsorted whole blood, and germline DNA was extracted as well. The template, roughly 0.45 ug total RNA, yielded TCR beta cDNA made with a constant-region primer. ARM-PCR, slightly modified, supplied the TCR beta libraries through three nested multiplex PCR rounds. PCR rounds one and two used TRBV1-TRBV30 forward primers with a C-beta reverse primer for approximately 10 cycles each. TCRdb itself ran the multiplex PCR reads through MiXCR, one entry per CDR3 protein. Of 300,000 to 400,000 distinct CDR3 sequences in the sample, less than 75% were seen once. The source material was peripheral blood. These receptors were collected from a man in his forties with primary liver carcinoma and hepatitis B virus infection.

This clonotype occurred once. Compared with germline, one end of the junction differs, possibly owing to a read error. V usage is TRBV11-2 and J usage is TRBJ2-5; D tentatively reads TRBD1 or TRBD2 (5 bases each). This CDR3 region has 17 residues. Germline V gene lookup returns CDR1 SGHAT and CDR2 FQNNGV. CDR3 nucleotide sequence: TGTGCCAGCAGGACCTTCCGGGGCGGGTCATACCAAGAGGCCCAGTACTTC. Residues: CASRTFRGGSYQEAQYF.

About this clonotype itself: At one end, the junction sequence differs from germline, possibly due to a read error. The V gene is TRBV28, the J gene TRBJ2-7; TRBD1 is a possible D gene (6 bases). This CDR3 region has 14 residues. CDR1 and CDR2 (germline): MDHEN, SYDVKM. CDR3 sequence reads: CVSSLPTGLYEQYF. The CDR3 DNA is TGTGTCAGCAGTTTACCGACAGGACTCTACGAGCAGTACTTC.

J is TRBJ2-7 and V is TRBV5-1, with D perhaps assigned TRBD1 or TRBD2 (5 bases each). CDR1 and CDR2 (germline): SGHRS, YFSETQ. Trimming took off 9 bases at V and 6 bases at J, with 19 bases between the two ends. CDR3 length: 13 amino acids. The CDR3: CAIKFQGVTEQYF. The CDR3 DNA follows: TGCGCCATCAAGTTCCAGGGAGTTACCGAGCAGTACTTC. The full variable domain, rest sourced from reference TRBV5-1 and TRBJ2-7, is KAGVTQTPRYLIKTRGQQVTLSCSPISGHRSVSWYQQTPGQGLQFLFEYFSETQRNKGNFPGRFSGRQFSNSRSEMNVSTLELGDSALYLCAIKFQGVTEQYFGPGTRLTVT.

In regard to this clonotype: This may be a read error, as it is one base from a much larger clone. This chain connects TRBV6-1 to TRBJ1-6; 8 bases fit TRBD1. The CDR3 is 18 residues long. CDR1 and CDR2 (germline): MNHNS, SASEGT. The DNA of the CDR3 is TGTGCCAGCAGCTCCGGACAGGGTACGATCTCGATGAATTTACCCCTCCACTTT. Its protein is CASSSGQGTISMNLPLHF.

For this clonotype: Since a much larger clone is just one base distant, this may be a read error. J is TRBJ2-5 and V is TRBV11-2, with a weak D call TRBD2 (6 bases). The CDR3 runs 15 residues. The V and J ends lost 8 bases and 2 bases respectively, with 18 bases between them. The germline V gene has CDR1 SGHAT and CDR2 FQNNGV. The DNA of the CDR3 is TGTGCCAGCGGCTATTCCGGGAGTCCTCAAGAGACCCAGTACTTC. It encodes CASGYSGSPQETQYF.

The chain couples TRBV10-3 to TRBJ1-1; no reliable D call. The V and J ends lost 7 bases and 4 bases respectively, with 16 bases between them. The CDR3 runs 14 residues. In germline, CDR1 is ENHRY, CDR2 SYGVKD. The CDR3 sequence is CAINAHNSTTEAFF. The CDR3 DNA sequence: TGTGCCATCAACGCACACAACTCAACCACTGAAGCTTTCTTT.

As for this clonotype: The junction and the germline gene differ at one end; a read error may be behind it. This sequence joins TRBV30 and TRBJ2-1; a possible D gene is TRBD2 (5 bases). Looked up from germline, CDR1 is GTSNPN and CDR2 is SVGIG (reference sequence). There are 13 residues in the CDR3. CDR3 in amino acids: CAWSVLLRDEHFF. The CDR3 DNA follows: TGTGCCTGGAGTGTACTTCTCCGGGATGAGCACTTTTTC.

The sample holds many counts of this clonotype. The chain carries TRBV6-6 and TRBJ2-7, with TRBD2 matching over 8 bases. The junction had 2 bases not matched to a gene; V was cut back by 1 base and J by 0 bases. Looked up from germline, CDR1 is MNHNY and CDR2 is SVGAGI (reference sequence). The CDR3 runs to 15 residues. CDR3 sequence (DNA): TGTGCCAGCAGTTACTTGCGGGAGGCCTCCTACGAGCAGTACTTC. Its protein product is CASSYLREASYEQYF.

The chain carries TRBV10-2 and TRBJ2-1; TRBD2 agrees at 10 bases. The CDR3 runs to 14 residues. The ends lost 4 bases at V and 7 bases at J; junction bases unmatched: 4. Germline values: CDR1 WSHSY, CDR2 SAAADI. The CDR3 nucleotides read TGCGCCAGCAGTGTCCTAGCGGGAGATAATGAGCAGTTCTTC. Translating gives CASSVLAGDNEQFF.

The chain is built from TRBV5-4 and TRBJ2-3; D possibly corresponds to TRBD2 (6 bases). The CDR3 loop spans 16 amino acids. The V gene lost 4 bases and the J gene lost 2 bases, with 17 bases spanning the gap. Germline lookup yields CDR1 SGHNT and CDR2 YYREEE (reference sequence). In DNA form, the CDR3 reads TGTGCCAGCAGCCCTCCTACCGGGACTTTCACAGATACGCAGTATTTT. Amino acids: CASSPPTGTFTDTQYF.

This clonotype appeared a few times. This chain joins TRBV11-3 and TRBJ2-1; TRBD2 might be the D (6 bases). V was shortened by 6 bases and J by 4 bases, with 13 bases between the two germline ends. CDR1 SGHNT and CDR2 YENEEA come from the germline V gene. This CDR3 has 14 amino acids. The DNA of the CDR3 is TGTGCCAGCAGAATTAGCGGCTCTTACAATGAGCAGTTCTTC. It translates to CASRISGSYNEQFF. Filled out from reference TRBV11-3 and TRBJ2-1, the complete variable domain reads EAGVVQSPRYKIIEKKQPVAFWCNPISGHNTLYWYLQNLGQGPELLIRYENEEAVDDSQLPKDRFSAERLKGVDSTLKIQPAELGDSAVYLCASRISGSYNEQFFGPGTRLTVL.

Notes on this clonotype: At one end the junction does not follow the germline gene, possibly because of a read error. The chain employs TRBV11-2 and TRBJ2-3; D gene unclear. CDR3 length: 16 residues. Per the germline V gene, CDR1 is SGHAT and CDR2 is FQNNGV. The CDR3 loop is CASSARAAVGTNTQYF. For the CDR3, the DNA is TGTGCCAGCAGCGCTCGAGCTGCAGTGGGCACAAATACGCAGTATTTT. Complete variable domain (other parts from reference TRBV11-2 and TRBJ2-3): EAGVAQSPRYKIIEKRQSVAFWCNPISGHATLYWYQQILGQGPKLLIQFQNNGVVDDSQLPKDRFSAERLKGVDSTLKIQPAKLEDSAVYLCASSARAAVGTNTQYFGPGTRLTVL.

Of note for this clonotype: Sequence at one end of the junction differs from germline and may be a read error. V usage is TRBV4-1 and J usage is TRBJ2-1; TRBD2 matches 12 bases. Germline assignment: CDR1 MGHRA and CDR2 YSYEKL. The CDR3 is made up of 19 amino acids. The CDR3 DNA reads as TGCGCCAGTAGCCAAGAGTGGACTAGCGGGGCTCCCGGGGACCATGAGCAGTTCTTC. Translation: CASSQEWTSGAPGDHEQFF.

About this clonotype itself: It is unclear where the CDR3 begins or ends on the DNA, so no DNA is shown, and the CDR3 is as TCRdb lists it. The V and J genes are TRBV4-2 and TRBJ1-2; the D segment call TRBD1 is taken from the table without a DNA check. Both ends counted, the CDR3 spans 16 residues. CDR1 and CDR2 from the germline V gene are LGHNA and YNFKEQ. CDR3 in amino acids: CANSQDLDRGGYGCTF.

As regards this clonotype: A read error may be the cause here, since a much bigger clone is one base away. The conserved phenylalanine or tryptophan normally closing the CDR3 is absent here, so this likely arose from a read error. The chain links TRBV6-1 to TRBJ2-2; the D is unclear. This CDR3 spans 15 amino acids. The germline V and J ends were trimmed by 6 bases and 0 bases, with 11 bases remaining between them. Germline CDR1 and CDR2: MNHNS and SASEGT. The CDR3 sequence is CASSYENTNTGELFY. CDR3 DNA: TGTGCCAGCAGCTACGAAAATACGAACACCGGGGAGCTGTTTTAT.

Points on this clonotype: A junction end diverges from the germline sequence, so it may reflect a read error. In nucleotides, the CDR3 is TGTCCCAGCAGTACCGAGACTAGCGGGATGATTGGGGCCTACGAGCAGTACTTC. Residues: CPSSTETSGMIGAYEQYF. V and J are TRBV28 and TRBJ2-7, with 11 bases lining up with TRBD2. Germline values: CDR1 MDHEN, CDR2 SYDVKM. This CDR3 is built from 18 residues.

Remarks on this clonotype: One end of the junction fails to match germline, which may point to a read error. The chain couples TRBV6-5 to TRBJ2-4, with TRBD1 matching over 7 bases. The CDR3 has 14 amino acids. CDR1 and CDR2 (germline): MNHEY, SVGAGI. The CDR3 DNA sequence: TGTGCCAGCAGTCGACAGGGAAGTGGAAACATTCATTACTTC. This codes for CASSRQGSGNIHYF.

Points on this clonotype: Since the CDR3 does not end with the conserved phenylalanine or tryptophan, this likely comes from a read error. The DNA is left out, because the CDR3 cannot be placed on it with certainty; the CDR3 is given as TCRdb lists it. The gene calls are TRBV11-2 and TRBJ2-5; the table's TRBD2 call for D was not verified on the DNA. Looked up from germline, CDR1 is SGHAT and CDR2 is FQNNGV. From its first to its last residue, the CDR3 has 16 amino acids. The CDR3 loop is CASSPRLAGDLETQYY.

Comment on this clonotype: The junction shows a germline mismatch at one end, possibly a read error. This chain links TRBV5-1 with TRBJ1-1; D not resolved. CDR1 SGHRS and CDR2 YFSETQ come from the germline V gene. CDR3 length: 15 residues. The CDR3 DNA reads as TGCGCCAGTAGCAGCAATTTGGGTGCGAACACTGAAGCTCTCTTT. Encoded protein: CASSSNLGANTEALF.

As to this clonotype: A clone one base away is much larger, so this may be a read error. The CDR3 spells CASSFAGATYDQYF. For the CDR3, the DNA is TGTGCCAGCAGTTTTGCGGGGGCTACCTACGATCAGTACTTC. The rearrangement links TRBV12-3 or TRBV12-4 to TRBJ2-7; D perhaps matches TRBD2 (7 bases). The CDR3 has 14 amino acids.

Concerning this clonotype itself: Given the absence of the conserved phenylalanine or tryptophan at the CDR3 end, a read error is likely. The chain recombines TRBV4-1 with TRBJ2-7; 8 nucleotides agree with TRBD2. V lost 1 base and J lost 4; bases outside the gene matches: 12. In germline, CDR1 is MGHRA, CDR2 YSYEKL. The CDR3 is 17 residues long. CDR3 DNA sequence: TGCGCCAGCAGCCAAGGGGGGGGGTCTGCGGGAGGTTACGAGCAGTACTCC. Residues: CASSQGGGSAGGYEQYS.